The present TCR beta chain was sequenced within a study of OX40 agonist ivuxolimab in advanced cancers. For context, the study as a whole: Ivuxolimab was a fully human IgG2 agonistic monoclonal antibody targeting the costimulatory receptor OX40 (CD134). Intravenous ivuxolimab was administered to patients every 2 weeks at six dose levels: 0.01, 0.1, 0.3, 1.5, 3 and 10 mg/kg. In the dose-escalation cohort, 82.7% of patients were male, and the mean age was around 60 years, with a range of about 20 to 79. Prior anti-PD-1, anti-PD-L1 or anti-CTLA-4 therapy was permitted, and checkpoint inhibitors had been received by 30% to 40% of dose-escalation patients. Among the 52 dose-escalation patients, 19 had hepatocellular carcinoma, roughly 15 melanoma, 9 renal cell carcinoma and 9 head and neck cancer. Three dose-escalation patients achieved partial responses, one with hepatocellular carcinoma and two with cutaneous melanoma. Peripheral TCRbeta sequencing aimed to test whether ivuxolimab altered TCR sequence diversity and caused clonal T-cell expansion. The paper describes the monotherapy dose-escalation part (N of about 47 patients) of the phase I trial of ivuxolimab.

The study at large found these results: The antigen specificity of the clonally expanded peripheral T cells was not determined. After ivuxolimab, expanded clones were on average more numerous among CD8+ T cells than among CD4+ T cells. At doses of 0.1 to 3.0 mg/kg, clonal expansion of both CD4+ and CD8+ blood T cells was observed from baseline to week 6. Low levels of normalized T-cell clonal expansion were also seen in some nonresponding patients. Partial responders in the 0.1-3.0 mg/kg groups had among the lowest normalized peripheral clonal expansion, especially among CD8+ T cells.

At the junction V is shortened by 4 bases and J by 2 bases, with 9 bases in between. The cysteine opens and the phenylalanine closes a CDR3 of 14 amino acids. This entry keeps only the CDR3 DNA: 42 bases, framed from base 1. The CDR1 and CDR2 encoded by the germline V gene are MNHEY and SVGAGI. The trial excluded patients who had a history of autoimmune disease or who were on systemic immunosuppression. Peripheral blood for TCR sequencing was collected from all dose cohorts at baseline, on cycle 4 day 1, and on cycle 7 day 1. Samples came from an open-label, multicenter, first-in-human phase I dose-escalation trial of ivuxolimab. Adults with locally advanced or metastatic melanoma, renal cell carcinoma, hepatocellular carcinoma or head and neck squamous cell carcinoma were enrolled in the trial. Before TCR sequencing, CD4+ and CD8+ T cells were separately sorted from peripheral blood. To sequence the TCRbeta CDR3 region, genomic DNA was isolated from the sorted cells. The immunoSEQ Assay was used to sequence the TCRbeta CDR3 regions. TCRdb provides this immuneACCESS table in a form limited to in-frame rearrangements. Some clones are lacking; in checked studies, under half of them reflect an unresolved V gene, and why the rest are absent is not known. Recorded for this sample are tens of thousands of clones; roughly 85% of them occurred a single time. The top ten clonotypes cover around 5% of the sample.

This clone turned up a few times. This receptor's antigen is unknown. No clone much larger than this one lies a single base away; base qualities are absent. The sequencing here drew on CD4+ or CD8+ T cells sorted from blood, taken in a trial of the OX40 agonist ivuxolimab. The sequence derives from an adult with an advanced solid tumor such as melanoma, head and neck, liver or kidney cancer. This chain is built from TRBV6-5 and TRBJ1-3, and perhaps TRBD1 as D gene, on 5 matching bases. CDR3 loop: CASSLAGTGNTIYF. The nucleotides read TGTGCCAGCAGTTTAGCAGGGACTGGAAACACCATATATTTT.